The 32 T cell receptor beta chains reported below all come from one sample, sequenced in a study of PD-1 blockade in mismatch repair-deficient tumors. Only in-frame clones appear in the TCRdb table, and some are missing; sequencing was by immunoSEQ multiplex PCR. Here the sample spans 40,000 or so clones, about 76% being singletons. The sequencing here drew on peripheral blood, taken 4 weeks after starting pembrolizumab. The receptors were sampled from an adult with mismatch repair-deficient cancer.

This clone came up a few times. The J gene is TRBJ2-5, the V gene TRBV30; 8 bases line up with TRBD2. Germline lookup yields CDR1 GTSNPN and CDR2 SVGIG (reference sequence). J lost 4 bases, V lost 5 bases, and 9 bases had no gene match. The CDR3 has 14 amino acids. The CDR3 DNA reads as TGTGCCTGGGGTGGGACTAGTCGTTCAGAGACCCAGTACTTC. Protein product: CAWGGTSRSETQYF. The variable domain in full, completed from reference TRBV30 and TRBJ2-5, reads SQTIHQWPATLVQPVGSPLSLECTVEGTSNPNLYWYRQAAGRGLQLLFYSVGIGQISSEVPQNLSASRPQDRQFILSSKKLLLSDSGFYLCAWGGTSRSETQYFGPGTRLLVL.

The CDR3 nucleotides are TGTGCCAGCAGCTTCACAGGGGGCACAGATACGCAGTATTTT. Protein: CASSFTGGTDTQYF. This chain links TRBV7-3 with TRBJ2-3; 7 nucleotides line up with TRBD1. Germline CDR1 SGHTA, CDR2 FQGTGA. V trimming: 3 bases; J trimming: 1 base; junction bases outside the gene matches: 1. This CDR3 is 14 amino acids long.

The chain couples TRBV5-1 to TRBJ1-1; D ambiguous. From germline, CDR1 is SGHRS and CDR2 YFSETQ. Trimming left V 1 base short and J 9 bases short, with 16 bases between. CDR3 size: 14 residues. The CDR3 region has the DNA TGCGCCAGCAGCTTGCAGGAACCTAGGAGTCAAGCTTTCTTT. Encoded protein: CASSLQEPRSQAFF.

This chain connects TRBV4-2 to TRBJ2-5; 11 nucleotides align to TRBD2. Germline trimming cut 2 bases from V and 5 bases from J; bases unmatched to any gene: 16. This CDR3 has 19 amino acids. The germline CDR1 and CDR2 sequences are LGHNA and YNFKEQ. The CDR3 spells CASSQQLAGGASYEETQYF. The CDR3 coding sequence is TGTGCCAGCAGCCAACAGCTAGCGGGAGGCGCCTCCTATGAGGAGACCCAGTACTTC.

The chain employs TRBV7-3 and TRBJ2-1; D ambiguous. The V gene's germline CDR1 is SGHTA and CDR2 FQGTGA. The V gene lost 6 bases and the J gene lost 2 bases, with 14 bases spanning the gap. The CDR3 is made up of 15 amino acids. CDR3 in amino acids: CASSMVFRPYNEQFF. CDR3 nucleotide sequence: TGTGCCAGCAGTATGGTCTTCCGCCCCTACAATGAGCAGTTCTTC.

Only a few counts were recorded for this clone. The rearrangement links TRBV5-6 to TRBJ1-5, with D unclear. Germline CDR1 reads SGHDT; CDR2 reads YYEEEE. This CDR3 is built from 12 residues. V lost 1 base and J 7 bases, leaving 6 bases between the germline ends. The CDR3 bases are TGTGCCAGCAGCTTGTTAAACCAGCCCCAGCATTTT. It is translated as CASSLLNQPQHF. The variable domain in full, with the rest retrieved from reference TRBV5-6 and TRBJ1-5, is DAGVTQSPTHLIKTRGQQVTLRCSPKSGHDTVSWYQQALGQGPQFIFQYYEEEERQRGNFPDRFSGHQFPNYSSELNVNALLLGDSALYLCASSLLNQPQHFGDGTRLSIL.

The V gene is TRBV30, the J gene TRBJ2-1, with unresolved D. The germline V and J ends were trimmed by 3 bases and 4 bases, with 7 bases remaining between them. Germline V gene sequence: CDR1 GTSNPN, CDR2 SVGIG (reference sequence). This CDR3 has 12 amino acids. The DNA of the CDR3 is TGTGCCTGGAGAAGGCGATACAATGAGCAGTTCTTC. Encoded protein: CAWRRRYNEQFF. The variable domain in full, with the rest retrieved from reference TRBV30 and TRBJ2-1, is SQTIHQWPATLVQPVGSPLSLECTVEGTSNPNLYWYRQAAGRGLQLLFYSVGIGQISSEVPQNLSASRPQDRQFILSSKKLLLSDSGFYLCAWRRRYNEQFFGPGTRLTVL.

The chain couples TRBV19 to TRBJ1-3; no clear D. Between the trimmed V and J ends, which lost 4 bases and 0 bases, there was a span of 4 bases. CDR3 size: 13 residues. Germline V CDR1 and CDR2: LNHDA, SQIVND (reference sequence). This CDR3 reads CASSTLSGNTIYF. In DNA, the CDR3 is TGTGCCAGTAGTACCCTCTCTGGAAACACCATATATTTT.

V usage is TRBV5-4 and J usage is TRBJ2-7; D perhaps matches TRBD2 (5 bases). CDR3 length: 14 amino acids. Germline CDR1 reads SGHNT; CDR2 reads YYREEE (reference sequence). V shed 1 base and J shed 3 bases, with 11 bases lying between them. CDR3 sequence: CASSLTSTSYEQYF. CDR3 DNA: TGTGCCAGCAGCTTGACTAGTACAAGCTACGAGCAGTACTTC.

The chain joins TRBV5-6 to TRBJ1-4, with 9 bases lining up with TRBD1. Germline V gene lookup returns CDR1 SGHDT and CDR2 YYEEEE. There are 15 residues in the CDR3. After removal of 3 bases from V and 10 bases from J, the junction contained 10 bases not matched to a gene. The CDR3 DNA reads as TGTGCCAGCAGCTCCCAACAGGGGGCGGTAGGAAAACTGTTTTTT. Its translation: CASSSQQGAVGKLFF.

The chain recombines TRBV4-1 with TRBJ2-5, with TRBD2 identical over 11 bases. From germline, CDR1 is MGHRA and CDR2 YSYEKL. With 3 bases clipped from V and 5 bases from J, the junction kept 5 bases outside the gene matches. CDR3 length: 15 residues. CDR3 coding DNA: TGCGCCAGCAGCCAGATAGTAGCGGGGGGGGAGACCCAGTACTTC. Its protein product is CASSQIVAGGETQYF.

This chain joins TRBV28 and TRBJ2-7; D is perhaps TRBD2 (5 bases). The germline CDR1 and CDR2 sequences are MDHEN and SYDVKM. V gave up 5 bases and J gave up 3 bases, with 8 bases separating them. The CDR3 is 12 amino acids. CDR3 loop: CASSPGNYEQYF. Here the CDR3 DNA reads TGTGCCAGCAGTCCCGGGAACTACGAGCAGTACTTC.

The chain employs TRBV18 and TRBJ1-1; D gene uncertain. The CDR3 covers 13 residues. Germline lookup yields CDR1 KGHSH and CDR2 LQKENI. Trimming stripped 0 bases from V and 2 bases from J, with 4 bases between. The CDR3 loop reads CASSPPPNTEAFF. The CDR3 DNA reads as TGTGCCAGCTCACCACCGCCAAACACTGAAGCTTTCTTT. Supplemented by reference TRBV18 and TRBJ1-1, the full variable domain reads NAGVMQNPRHLVRRRGQEARLRCSPMKGHSHVYWYRQLPEEGLKFMVYLQKENIIDESGMPKERFSAEFPKEGPSILRIQQVVRGDSAAYFCASSPPPNTEAFFGQGTRLTVV.

This chain links TRBV6-1 with TRBJ2-3; the match to TRBD2 covers 11 bases. Germline V lookup: CDR1 MNHNS, CDR2 SASEGT. CDR3 length: 14 residues. V gave up 9 bases and J gave up 6 bases; unmatched junction bases: 8. CDR3 in DNA: TGTGCCAGTACTAGCGGGGGTAATTCGGATACGCAGTATTTT. It yields the protein CASTSGGNSDTQYF.

V and J are TRBV28 and TRBJ2-7; D possibly corresponds to TRBD1 (5 bases). Trimming removed 6 bases from V and 2 bases from J, with 11 bases in between. The CDR3 extends over 13 amino acids. Germline V gives CDR1 MDHEN, CDR2 SYDVKM. The CDR3 coding sequence is TGTGCCAGCAGGCCCACAGGTACCTACGAGCAGTACTTC. It translates to CASRPTGTYEQYF. The entire variable domain, with the rest obtained from reference TRBV28 and TRBJ2-7, is as follows: DVKVTQSSRYLVKRTGEKVFLECVQDMDHENMFWYRQDPGLGLRLIYFSYDVKMKEKGDIPEGYSVSREKKERFSLILESASTNQTSMYLCASRPTGTYEQYFGPGTRLTVT.

The chain uses TRBV4-1 and TRBJ2-1; TRBD2 matches 10 bases. V lost 4 bases and J lost 7; bases outside the gene matches: 7. CDR1 is MGHRA, CDR2 YSYEKL, per germline. CDR3 size: 15 residues. In nucleotides, the CDR3 is TGCGCCAGCAGCCTCCTGGGGACTAGCGTAAATGAGCAGTTCTTC. Translated: CASSLLGTSVNEQFF.

This chain uses TRBV13 with TRBJ1-1, with TRBD1 matching over 7 bases. CDR1 PRHDT and CDR2 FYEKMQ come from the germline V gene (reference sequence). After removal of 3 bases from V and 1 base from J, the junction contained 5 bases not matched to a gene. This CDR3 contains 15 residues. CDR3: CASSFRQGPNTEAFF. DNA of the CDR3: TGTGCCAGCAGCTTCCGACAGGGCCCGAACACTGAAGCTTTCTTT.

This sequence joins TRBV5-1 and TRBJ1-3; weak D call: TRBD1 (6 bases). Trimming stripped 3 bases from V and 4 bases from J, with 17 bases between. The germline gives CDR1 SGHRS, CDR2 YFSETQ. The CDR3 extends over 16 amino acids. This CDR3 is CASSSRGQGNGNTIYF. For the CDR3, the DNA is TGCGCCAGCAGCTCAAGAGGGCAGGGGAACGGAAACACCATATATTTT.

This clone was recorded a few times. The V call is TRBV6-1, the J call TRBJ1-4, with 7 bases matching TRBD1. CDR3 length: 15 residues. Germline trimming cut 0 bases from V and 2 bases from J; bases unmatched to any gene: 0. CDR1 is MNHNS and CDR2 is SASEGT in the germline V gene. CDR3 region: CASSEATGTNEKLFF. CDR3 in DNA: TGTGCCAGCAGTGAAGCGACAGGGACTAATGAAAAACTGTTTTTT.

This clone has more than one count but fewer than ten. The V gene is TRBV2, the J gene TRBJ2-5; D perhaps matches TRBD2 (6 bases). Germline CDR1 and CDR2: SNHLY and FYNNEI. This CDR3 contains 14 residues. Trimming removed 7 bases from V and 2 bases from J, with 14 bases in between. The CDR3 coding sequence is TGTGCCAGCACCTTGGGAGGATTTCAAGAGACCCAGTACTTC. This sequence encodes CASTLGGFQETQYF.

This clone was seen a handful of times. The chain combines TRBV6-6 with TRBJ2-3; no clear D gene. This CDR3 is built from 12 residues. Germline-derived CDR1 and CDR2 are MNHNY and SVGAGI (reference sequence). V was shortened by 2 bases and J by 6 bases, with 6 bases between the two germline ends. The CDR3 loop is CASSYLDDTQYF. DNA of the CDR3: TGTGCCAGCAGTTACCTAGACGATACGCAGTATTTT.

The J gene is TRBJ2-5, the V gene TRBV30; no clear D. V was clipped by 8 bases and J by 2 bases, with 9 bases between them. The germline V gene encodes CDR1 GTSNPN and CDR2 SVGIG (reference sequence). The CDR3 loop spans 11 amino acids. The CDR3 nucleotides are TGTGCCGGGGTGGGACAAGAGACCCAGTACTTC. Its protein product is CAGVGQETQYF.

V is TRBV5-4 and J is TRBJ1-2, with a weak D call TRBD1 (5 bases). The CDR3 consists of 14 residues. CDR1 SGHNT and CDR2 YYREEE come from the germline V gene (reference sequence). Trimming shortened V by 3 bases and J by 4 bases, and 13 bases separated the two germline ends. As DNA, the CDR3 is TGTGCCAGCAGCTCTACCGGGACTGTCTATGGCTACACCTTC. This translates into CASSSTGTVYGYTF. Looking up the rest from reference TRBV5-4 and TRBJ1-2 gives the full variable domain: ETGVTQSPTHLIKTRGQQVTLRCSSQSGHNTVSWYQQALGQGPQFIFQYYREEENGRGNFPPRFSGLQFPNYSSELNVNALELDDSALYLCASSSTGTVYGYTFGSGTRLTVV.

In nucleotides, the CDR3 is TGTGCCTGGAGTGTACTTTCCGGGGCCACCGGGGAGCTGTTTTTT. Protein product: CAWSVLSGATGELFF. The V call is TRBV30, the J call TRBJ2-2; D is possibly TRBD1 or TRBD2 (5 bases each). Germline V CDR1 and CDR2: GTSNPN, SVGIG (reference sequence). The CDR3 has 15 residues. V lost 0 bases and J lost 4, with 12 bases in between.

This chain uses TRBV6-5 with TRBJ2-4, with D possibly TRBD2 on 5 matching bases. V gave up 8 bases and J gave up 1 base, with 12 bases separating them. The germline V gene encodes CDR1 MNHEY and CDR2 SVGAGI. This CDR3 comprises 14 residues. CDR3 sequence reads: CASHEGRAKNIQYF. CDR3 DNA: TGTGCCAGCCACGAGGGCCGTGCCAAAAACATTCAGTACTTC.

V gene TRBV11-2 combines with J gene TRBJ2-6; tentatively, D is TRBD1 (5 bases). This CDR3 has 17 amino acids. With 5 bases removed from V and 0 bases from J, the gap between germline ends came to 14 bases. Germline CDR1 and CDR2: SGHAT and FQNNGV. CDR3 sequence reads: CASSRRETNSGANVLTF. The CDR3 coding sequence is TGTGCCAGCAGCCGCAGGGAAACCAACTCTGGGGCCAACGTCCTGACTTTC.

The chain carries TRBV28 and TRBJ2-2; maybe TRBD1 (6 bases). This CDR3 has 16 residues. Trimming left V 6 bases short and J 3 bases short, with 17 bases between. Germline CDR1 MDHEN, CDR2 SYDVKM. Here the CDR3 reads CASRGESDRDTGELFF. As DNA, the CDR3 is TGTGCCAGCAGGGGGGAATCGGACAGAGACACCGGGGAGCTGTTTTTT. The entire variable domain, with the rest obtained from reference TRBV28 and TRBJ2-2, is as follows: DVKVTQSSRYLVKRTGEKVFLECVQDMDHENMFWYRQDPGLGLRLIYFSYDVKMKEKGDIPEGYSVSREKKERFSLILESASTNQTSMYLCASRGESDRDTGELFFGEGSRLTVL.

V and J are TRBV5-1 and TRBJ2-3; D may be TRBD2 (5 bases). The CDR3 covers 15 residues. Trimming removed 3 bases at V and 3 bases at J, with 14 bases between. Germline CDR1 reads SGHRS; CDR2 reads YFSETQ. This CDR3 is CASSSSTSGTDTQYF. In DNA form, the CDR3 reads TGCGCCAGCAGCTCCTCAACGAGCGGTACAGATACGCAGTATTTT. The whole variable domain, remainder taken from reference TRBV5-1 and TRBJ2-3, is KAGVTQTPRYLIKTRGQQVTLSCSPISGHRSVSWYQQTPGQGLQFLFEYFSETQRNKGNFPGRFSGRQFSNSRSEMNVSTLELGDSALYLCASSSSTSGTDTQYFGPGTRLTVL.

The CDR3 coding sequence is TGTGCCAGCAGCCAAGTTCTCGCCGGGGAGCTGTTTTTT. Translating gives CASSQVLAGELFF. The V call is TRBV4-2, the J call TRBJ2-2; no clear D. Germline CDR1 is LGHNA and CDR2 is YNFKEQ. The CDR3 sequence is 13 residues long. V lost 1 base, J lost 6 bases, and 6 bases lay in between.

The rearrangement joins TRBV5-5 to TRBJ1-1, with TRBD1 as a possible D gene (6 bases). The CDR3 is 16 residues long. Deletions cut 7 bases from V and 3 bases from J, with 22 bases between. Germline V gene data show CDR1 as SGHKS and CDR2 as YYEKEE (reference sequence). DNA of the CDR3: TGTGCCAGCGAATTGATGGGGGCAGGGAGGGACACTGAAGCTTTCTTT. This codes for CASELMGAGRDTEAFF. Using reference TRBV5-5 and TRBJ1-1 for the parts outside the CDR3, the full variable domain is DAGVTQSPTHLIKTRGQQVTLRCSPISGHKSVSWYQQVLGQGPQFIFQYYEKEERGRGNFPDRFSARQFPNYSSELNVNALLLGDSALYLCASELMGAGRDTEAFFGQGTRLTVV.

The chain employs TRBV6-4 and TRBJ2-1, with 14 positions matching TRBD2. V shed 4 bases and J 7 bases; nucleotides not matched to a gene: 3. The CDR3 has 15 residues. Germline loops: CDR1 MRHNA, CDR2 SNTAGT. The CDR3 DNA reads TGTGCCAGCAGTGGGACTAGCGGGGGGAGTAATGAGCAGTTCTTC. It is translated as CASSGTSGGSNEQFF.

The J gene is TRBJ1-1, the V gene TRBV9; no clear D gene. The V gene's germline CDR1 is SGDLS and CDR2 YYNGEE. With 3 bases removed from V and 3 bases from J, the gap between germline ends came to 9 bases. The CDR3 sequence is 13 residues long. CDR3 sequence (DNA): TGTGCCAGCAGCGCAAGTTCGGACACTGAAGCTTTCTTT. This encodes CASSASSDTEAFF.